Sequencing of this T cell receptor (beta chain) was carried out in a study of monozygotic twins with inflammatory bowel disease. Overall study results and limits: IBD patients shared fewer clonotypes with other individuals than healthy twins, especially patients with disease activity signs.

Germline-derived CDR1 and CDR2 are KGHSY and FQNENV. The CDR3 length is 13 residues. Every TCR library consumed 3,000 to 4,500 ng of total RNA. TCRdb re-called the 5' RACE reads and gives one entry per CDR3 protein, without DNA. The listing contains 400,000 to 500,000 distinct CDR3 sequences. To note about this clonotype: Antigen unknown.

Sequencing was carried out using blood. This chain joins TRBV16 and TRBJ1-4; TCRdb reports TRBD1, a call that lacks DNA to check it against. This sequence was found in a human donor with ulcerative colitis or Crohn's disease, or a healthy co-twin of an affected twin (not recorded which). The CDR3 protein is CASSQFRAEKLFF.